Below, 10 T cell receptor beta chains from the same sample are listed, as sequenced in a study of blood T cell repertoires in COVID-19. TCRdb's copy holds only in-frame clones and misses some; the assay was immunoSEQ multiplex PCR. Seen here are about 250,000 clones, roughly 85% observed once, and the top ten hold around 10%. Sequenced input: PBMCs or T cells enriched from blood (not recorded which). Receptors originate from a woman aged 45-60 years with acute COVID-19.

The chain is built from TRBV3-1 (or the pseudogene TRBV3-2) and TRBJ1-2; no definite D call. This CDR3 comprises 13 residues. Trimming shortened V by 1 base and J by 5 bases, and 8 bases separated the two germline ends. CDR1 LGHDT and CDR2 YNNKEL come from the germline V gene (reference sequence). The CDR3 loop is CASSQGEKYGYTF. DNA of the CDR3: TGTGCCAGCAGCCAAGGGGAGAAATATGGCTACACCTTC.

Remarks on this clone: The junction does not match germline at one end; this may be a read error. CDR3 residues: CASSAGSSLNEKLFF. The CDR3 bases are TGTGCTAGCAGCGCCGGGTCCTCCTTAAATGAAAAACTGTTTTTT. This chain links TRBV7-7 with TRBJ1-4; D gene ambiguous. This CDR3 is built from 15 residues. Per the germline V gene, CDR1 is SSHAT and CDR2 is FNYEAQ (reference sequence).

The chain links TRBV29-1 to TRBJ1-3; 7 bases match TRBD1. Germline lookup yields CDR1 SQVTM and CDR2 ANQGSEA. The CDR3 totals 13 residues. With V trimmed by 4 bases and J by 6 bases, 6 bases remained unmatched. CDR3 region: CSVVSRGENTIYF. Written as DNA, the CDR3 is TGCAGCGTTGTTTCCAGGGGGGAAAACACCATATATTTT.

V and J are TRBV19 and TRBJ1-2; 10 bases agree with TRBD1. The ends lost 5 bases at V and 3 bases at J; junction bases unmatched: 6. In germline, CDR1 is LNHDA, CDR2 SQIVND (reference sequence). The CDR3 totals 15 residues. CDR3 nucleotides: TGTGCCAGTAGTGTGACAGGGGGCGCCGACTATGGCTACACCTTC. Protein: CASSVTGGADYGYTF.

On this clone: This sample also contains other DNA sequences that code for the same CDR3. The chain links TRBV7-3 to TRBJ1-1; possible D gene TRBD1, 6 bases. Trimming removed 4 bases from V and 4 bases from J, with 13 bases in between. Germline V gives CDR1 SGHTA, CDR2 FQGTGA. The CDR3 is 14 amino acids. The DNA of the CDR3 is TGTGCCAGCAGCTCACAAGGGGGAATCACTGAAGCTTTCTTT. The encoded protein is CASSSQGGITEAFF.

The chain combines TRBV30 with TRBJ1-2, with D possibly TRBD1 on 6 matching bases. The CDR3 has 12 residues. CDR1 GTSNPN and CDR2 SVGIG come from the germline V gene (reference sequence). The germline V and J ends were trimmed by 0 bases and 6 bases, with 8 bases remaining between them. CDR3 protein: CAWSVNRDGYTF. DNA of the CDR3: TGTGCCTGGAGTGTCAACAGGGATGGCTACACCTTC. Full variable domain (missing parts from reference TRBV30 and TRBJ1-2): SQTIHQWPATLVQPVGSPLSLECTVEGTSNPNLYWYRQAAGRGLQLLFYSVGIGQISSEVPQNLSASRPQDRQFILSSKKLLLSDSGFYLCAWSVNRDGYTFGSGTRLTVV.

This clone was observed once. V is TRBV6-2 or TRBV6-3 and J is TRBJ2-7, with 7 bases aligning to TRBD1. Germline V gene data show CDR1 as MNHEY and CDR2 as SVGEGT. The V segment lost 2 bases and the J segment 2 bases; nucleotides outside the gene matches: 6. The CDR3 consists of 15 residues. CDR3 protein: CASSYLGQVPYEQYF. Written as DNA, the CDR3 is TGTGCCAGCAGTTACCTAGGACAGGTGCCCTACGAGCAGTACTTC.

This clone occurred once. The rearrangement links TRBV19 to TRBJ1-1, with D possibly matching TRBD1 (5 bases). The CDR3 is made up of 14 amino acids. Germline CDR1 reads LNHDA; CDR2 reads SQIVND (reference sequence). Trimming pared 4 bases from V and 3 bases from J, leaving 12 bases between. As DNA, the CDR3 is TGTGCCAGTAGTAACTCAGGGAGGGACACTGAAGCTTTCTTT. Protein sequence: CASSNSGRDTEAFF.

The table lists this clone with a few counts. Here the CDR3 reads CASSSGTGNYGYTF. The CDR3 DNA is TGTGCCAGCAGCTCCGGGACAGGGAACTATGGCTACACCTTC. J is TRBJ1-2 and V is TRBV5-4; 9 nucleotides line up with TRBD1. The CDR3 sequence is 14 residues long. V was clipped by 3 bases and J by 2 bases; unmatched bases: 2. The germline gives CDR1 SGHNT, CDR2 YYREEE (reference sequence).

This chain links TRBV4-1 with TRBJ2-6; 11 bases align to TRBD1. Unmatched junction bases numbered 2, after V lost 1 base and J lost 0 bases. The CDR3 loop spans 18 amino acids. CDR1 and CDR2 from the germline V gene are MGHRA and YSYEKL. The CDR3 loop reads CASSQVGTGGSGANVLTF. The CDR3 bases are TGCGCCAGCAGCCAAGTCGGGACAGGGGGCTCTGGGGCCAACGTCCTGACTTTC.